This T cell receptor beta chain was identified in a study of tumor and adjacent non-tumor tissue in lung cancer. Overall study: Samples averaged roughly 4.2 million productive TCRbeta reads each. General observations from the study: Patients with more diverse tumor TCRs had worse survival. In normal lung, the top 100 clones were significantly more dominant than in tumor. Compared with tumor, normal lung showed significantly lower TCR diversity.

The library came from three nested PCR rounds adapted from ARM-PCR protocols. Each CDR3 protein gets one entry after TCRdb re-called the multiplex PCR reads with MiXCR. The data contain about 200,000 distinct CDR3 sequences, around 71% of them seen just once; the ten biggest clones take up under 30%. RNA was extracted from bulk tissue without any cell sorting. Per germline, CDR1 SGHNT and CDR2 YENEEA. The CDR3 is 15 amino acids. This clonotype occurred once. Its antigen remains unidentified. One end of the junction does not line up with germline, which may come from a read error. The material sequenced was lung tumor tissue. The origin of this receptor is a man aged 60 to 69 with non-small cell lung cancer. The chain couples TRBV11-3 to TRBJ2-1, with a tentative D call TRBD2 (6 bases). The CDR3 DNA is TGTGCCAGCAGCACCCGGGAGATCCCCTACAATGAGCACTTCTTC. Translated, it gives CASSTREIPYNEHFF.